This T cell receptor beta chain is from a study of T cell responses to AZD1222 COVID-19 vaccine (dated by TCRdb to the early 2020s). Some background on the complete study: AZD1222 recipients given second doses at about 4 weeks or at about 12 weeks were pooled, since spike-specific TCR depth and breadth were not found to differ between the two schedules. A total of about 240 trial participants underwent TCR sequencing, of whom approximately 210 received two doses of AZD1222 and 26 received two doses of the MenACWY control vaccine. Trial participants were enrolled into age subgroups of 18-55, 56-69 and 70-plus years, which contained about 150, 27 and 61 TCR-sequenced participants, respectively. What the work shows at the level of the full study, not this receptor alone: The whole spike protein was spanned by vaccine-associated CD4 TCRs, and dominant responses were seen in regions 160-218 and 743-854. No day 14 peak-response samples were available, so repertoires were characterized only after the peak T cell response. Epitopes outside the regions mutated in the B.1.351 and B.1.1.7 variants were reportedly recognized by nearly half of the unique spike-specific TCRs. The 56-69-year group was small, and its depth increase did not reach significance, likely because of low power. After two AZD1222 doses, both the breadth and the depth of spike-specific TCRs were significantly higher than at day 0 and than in MenACWY recipients. Conclusions about previously exposed vaccinees are limited because only 5 or 6 AZD1222 recipients were SARS-CoV-2 seropositive at baseline. Participants were mostly white British and included more females than males, and it was suggested by the authors that clonal diversity may have been underestimated.

The time point label, read with the paper, signifies: baseline before first vaccination. Samples from vaccinated people were obtained from the UK trials COV001 and COV002, which included a single-blind randomized controlled phase 2/3 trial of AZD1222 (ChAdOx1 nCoV-19) in healthy adults. For TCRbeta chain sequencing, PBMC samples from trial participants were taken at day 0 and at day 28 after the second dose. V lost 4 bases and J lost 5 bases, and the count of bases not matched to a germline gene is 6. CDR1 and CDR2 (SGHDN, FVKESK) derive from the germline V gene. The CDR3 measures 14 amino acids from cysteine to valine. Only the CDR3 DNA is retained, 42 bases long and in frame from the first base. The CDR3 regions of human TCRbeta chains were analyzed by immunosequencing. The original methods were these. TCRs in the repertoires were compared against a reference library of SARS-CoV-2-specific TCRs that had been generated with the MIRA antigen-specificity platform. Breadth meant the fraction of unique TCRs that were SARS-CoV-2-associated, whereas depth meant the fraction of total T cells that were SARS-CoV-2-associated. Using the MIRA data, every spike-specific TCR was mapped to the spike region that the TCR reacted to and assigned to either a CD4 or a CD8 class. Log10-transformed breadth and depth values were compared by one-way ANOVA with Sidak's multiple comparisons tests. As stored in TCRdb, this immuneACCESS dataset retains in-frame rearrangements with V and J assigned. A fraction of the clones does not appear; measured against another copy, unresolved V genes explain less than half of the discrepancy, and the remainder lacks a known reason. That table supplies the V and J calls and clone size; D and trimming were determined from the DNA. This sample comprises some 170,000 clones, 85% to 90% of them detected only once. The top ten clonotypes cover 1.6% of the sample.

Points on this clone: No antigen is known for it. Base qualities are not recorded, but no much larger clone differs from it by a single base.

This receptor was taken from an adult in good health. This material consisted of peripheral blood, taken on day 0 of AZD1222 vaccination. The sequence is built from TRBV14 and TRBJ2-7; 9 bases in the junction line up with TRBD1. The DNA sequence reads TGTGCCAGCAGCCCCCGGGACAGGGTCAACGAGCAGTACGTC. Its translation reads: CASSPRDRVNEQYV.